This T cell receptor beta chain derives from a study of blood T cell repertoires in COVID-19. At the level of the study: Whether acute or convalescent, the COVID-19 samples came from the United States, Italy and Spain. T cells, B-cell-depleted T cells, or PBMCs supplied cDNA or gDNA.

Study processing details: It was from reference gene primer amplification that nucleated cell counts were estimated. Sequencing used immunoSEQ multiplex PCR; TCRdb keeps in-frame clones, though not all of them. That table supplies the V and J calls and clone size; D and trimming were determined from the DNA. The sample holds about 72,000 clones, 82% seen once. Per the germline V gene, CDR1 is MNHNS and CDR2 is SASEGT. V was clipped by 1 base and J by 1 base, with 5 bases between them. This CDR3 comprises 15 residues. The receptor was isolated from a man aged 55 to 70 with acute or convalescent COVID-19. The specimen sequenced was peripheral blood. This sequence joins TRBV6-1 and TRBJ2-6; D gene uncertain. The CDR3 reads CASSEGGSGANVLTF. The CDR3 DNA follows: TGTGCCAGCAGTGAAGGCGGATCTGGGGCCAACGTCCTGACTTTC.